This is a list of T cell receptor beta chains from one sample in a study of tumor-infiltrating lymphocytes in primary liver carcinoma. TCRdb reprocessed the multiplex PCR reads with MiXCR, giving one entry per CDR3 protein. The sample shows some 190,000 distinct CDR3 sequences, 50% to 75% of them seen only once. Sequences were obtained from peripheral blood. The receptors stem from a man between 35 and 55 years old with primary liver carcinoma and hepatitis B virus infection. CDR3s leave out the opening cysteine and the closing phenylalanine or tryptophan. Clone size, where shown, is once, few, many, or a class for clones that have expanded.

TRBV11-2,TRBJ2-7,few,ASGPWTSGEQY
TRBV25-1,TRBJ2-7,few,ASTDARGGRNEQY
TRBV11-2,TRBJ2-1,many,ASSLLTGGRAGGEQF
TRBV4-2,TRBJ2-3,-,ASSQAYTTDTQY
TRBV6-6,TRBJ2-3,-,ASRRGDTATDTQY
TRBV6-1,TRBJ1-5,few,ASLGDAGQPQH
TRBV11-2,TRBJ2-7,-,ASSTGLVGGEQY
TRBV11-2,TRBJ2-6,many,ASSSGLAGFFSGANVLT
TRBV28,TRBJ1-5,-,ASQLIPGGLDQPQH
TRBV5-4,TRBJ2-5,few,ASSFPGTSRETQY
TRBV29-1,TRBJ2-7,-,SVGDLGGTPREQY
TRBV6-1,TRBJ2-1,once,AGSRILAGVDDEQL
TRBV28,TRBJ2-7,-,ASSLVRGLLRETFYEQY
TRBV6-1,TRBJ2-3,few,ASSDPGTSGTDTQY
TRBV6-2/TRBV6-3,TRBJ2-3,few,ASTTVVLLVSSGSDTQY
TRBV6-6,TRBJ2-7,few,ASSWGLAGIYEQY
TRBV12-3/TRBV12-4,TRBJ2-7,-,ASSPPAVPYEQY
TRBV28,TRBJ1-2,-,AGGGGANYGYT
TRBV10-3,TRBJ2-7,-,AISFSLLAGAHEEY
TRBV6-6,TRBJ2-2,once,ASSPGPTPDTGELF
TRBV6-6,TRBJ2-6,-,ASTQTGANVLT
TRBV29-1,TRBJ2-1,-,SAVGQGASSSYNEQF
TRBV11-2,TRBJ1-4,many,ASSLRPRGATNEKLF
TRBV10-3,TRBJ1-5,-,AISTRDREPPQH
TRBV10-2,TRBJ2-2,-,ASSEWGVRGVHTGELF
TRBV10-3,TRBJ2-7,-,AIRSGTSGSYEKY
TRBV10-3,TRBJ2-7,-,AITAGGPTEQY
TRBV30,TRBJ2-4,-,AWSEPVGGAKNIQY
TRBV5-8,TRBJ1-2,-,ASSLVDNYGYT
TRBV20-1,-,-,SGRDSNSETQY
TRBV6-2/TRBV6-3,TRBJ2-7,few,ASSLTGQHEQY
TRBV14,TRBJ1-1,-,ASNHRQGLGTEAF
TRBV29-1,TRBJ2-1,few,SVEDGSGRASRGNEQF
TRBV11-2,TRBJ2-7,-,VSSLSVGVSYEQY
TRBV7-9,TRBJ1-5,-,ASSWTAQPQH
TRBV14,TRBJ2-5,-,TSGDSLQETQY
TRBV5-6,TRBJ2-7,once,ASSLGQGMQY
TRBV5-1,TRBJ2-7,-,ASSWQTTSGDSSYEQY
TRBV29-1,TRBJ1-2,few,SVTHGHDYGYT